The present T cell receptor beta chain was sequenced within a study of beta chain features in type 1 diabetes. Across the study: Age, gender and cell yields were similar between patients and healthy donors.

This clone was detected a few times. Its antigen is not known. A sort by CD45RO/CCR7/CD25/CD127/CD95/CD27 yielded CD4+ naive, central memory, regulatory and stem cell-like memory cells. General study results and limits: People with Type 1 diabetes carried modestly yet significantly shorter TCRB CDR3s in all four CD4+ subsets.

The whole isolated RNA underwent reverse transcription, so sequencing captured expressed TCRB transcripts. Using immunoSEQ multiplex PCR, the repertoire was profiled, and TCRdb retains in-frame clones only, with some absent. The sample lists 160,000 or so clones, approximately 8.7% occurring once. V shed 8 bases, J shed 0 bases, and the junction held 5 bases outside the gene matches. From germline, CDR1 is MDHEN and CDR2 SYDVKM. The CDR3 contains 16 residues. This clonotype was sampled from a woman aged 25 to 45 with type 1 diabetes. The sample comprised central memory CD4+ T cells from blood. The chain uses TRBV28 and TRBJ2-3; TRBD2 matches at 13 bases. The CDR3 nucleotides read TGTGCCAGCGGGACTAGCGGGAAGCCTAGCACAGATACGCAGTATTTT. Amino acids: CASGTSGKPSTDTQYF.